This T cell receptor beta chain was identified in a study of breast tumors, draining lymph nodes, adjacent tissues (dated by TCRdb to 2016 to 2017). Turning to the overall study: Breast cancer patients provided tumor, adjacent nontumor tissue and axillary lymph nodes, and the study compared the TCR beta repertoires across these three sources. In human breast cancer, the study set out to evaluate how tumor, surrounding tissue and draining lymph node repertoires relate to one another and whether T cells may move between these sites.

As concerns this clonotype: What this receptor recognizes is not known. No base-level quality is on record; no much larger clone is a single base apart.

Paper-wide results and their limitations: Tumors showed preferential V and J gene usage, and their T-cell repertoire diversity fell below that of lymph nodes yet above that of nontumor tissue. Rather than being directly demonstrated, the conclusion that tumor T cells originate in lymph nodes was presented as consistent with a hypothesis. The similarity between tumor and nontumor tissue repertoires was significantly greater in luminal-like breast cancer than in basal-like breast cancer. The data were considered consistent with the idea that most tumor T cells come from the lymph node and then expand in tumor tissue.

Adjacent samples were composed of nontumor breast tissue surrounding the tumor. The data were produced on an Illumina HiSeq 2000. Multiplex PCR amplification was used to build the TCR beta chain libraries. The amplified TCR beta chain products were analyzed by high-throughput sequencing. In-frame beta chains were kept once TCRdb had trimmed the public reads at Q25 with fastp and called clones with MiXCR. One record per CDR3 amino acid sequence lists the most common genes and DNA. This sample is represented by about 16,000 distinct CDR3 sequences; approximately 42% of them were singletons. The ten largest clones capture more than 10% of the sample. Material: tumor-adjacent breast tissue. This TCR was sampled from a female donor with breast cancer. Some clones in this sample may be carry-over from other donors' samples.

The sequence in DNA is TGTGCCAGCAGTGAAGGGACTAGCGGGAGATCTTCAGATACGCAGTATTTT. Translated, this is CASSEGTSGRSSDTQYF. This sequence uses TRBV6-1 and TRBJ2-3; 13 bases in between match TRBD2. Looking up the germline V gene yields CDR1 MNHNS and CDR2 SASEGT. After removal of 1 base from V and 4 bases from J, the junction retains 5 bases not matched to a gene. Taken from cysteine to phenylalanine, the CDR3 has 17 residues. The kept DNA is CDR3 alone, 51 bases in frame from the first base.